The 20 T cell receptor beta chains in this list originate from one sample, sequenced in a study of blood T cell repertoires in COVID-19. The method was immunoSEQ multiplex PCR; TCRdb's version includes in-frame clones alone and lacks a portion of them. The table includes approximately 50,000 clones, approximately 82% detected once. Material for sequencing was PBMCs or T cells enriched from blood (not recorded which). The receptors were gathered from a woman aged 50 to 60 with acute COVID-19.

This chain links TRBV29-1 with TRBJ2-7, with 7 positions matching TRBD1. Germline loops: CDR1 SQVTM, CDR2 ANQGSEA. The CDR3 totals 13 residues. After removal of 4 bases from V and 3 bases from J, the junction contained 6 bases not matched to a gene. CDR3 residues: CSVVGAGGYEQYF. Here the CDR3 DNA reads TGCAGCGTTGTGGGGGCAGGGGGCTACGAGCAGTACTTC.

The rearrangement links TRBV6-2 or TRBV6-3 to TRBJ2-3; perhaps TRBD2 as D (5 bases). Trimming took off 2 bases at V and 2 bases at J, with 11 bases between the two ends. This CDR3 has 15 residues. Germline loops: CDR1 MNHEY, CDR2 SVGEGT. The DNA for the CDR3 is TGTGCCAGCAGTTACGAGGGTCGCTACACAGATACGCAGTATTTT. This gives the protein CASSYEGRYTDTQYF.

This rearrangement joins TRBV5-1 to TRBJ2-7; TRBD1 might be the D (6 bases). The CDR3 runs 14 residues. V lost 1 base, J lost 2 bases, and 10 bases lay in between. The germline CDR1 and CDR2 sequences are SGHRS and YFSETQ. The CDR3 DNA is TGCGCCAGCAGCTTGCGGACAGCAACCTACGAGCAGTACTTC. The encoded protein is CASSLRTATYEQYF.

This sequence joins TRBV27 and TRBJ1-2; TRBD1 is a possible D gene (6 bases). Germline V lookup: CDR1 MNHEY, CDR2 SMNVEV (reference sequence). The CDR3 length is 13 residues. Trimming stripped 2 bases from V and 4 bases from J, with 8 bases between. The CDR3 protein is CASSLTGTYGYTF. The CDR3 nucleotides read TGTGCCAGCAGTTTAACAGGGACCTATGGCTACACCTTC.

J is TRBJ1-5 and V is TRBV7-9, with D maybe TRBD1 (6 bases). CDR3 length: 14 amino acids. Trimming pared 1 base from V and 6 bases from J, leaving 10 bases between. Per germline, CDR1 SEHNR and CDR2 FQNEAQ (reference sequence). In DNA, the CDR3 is TGTGCCAGCAGCTTAGGGGGGCAGGTTCAGCCCCAGCATTTT. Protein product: CASSLGGQVQPQHF.

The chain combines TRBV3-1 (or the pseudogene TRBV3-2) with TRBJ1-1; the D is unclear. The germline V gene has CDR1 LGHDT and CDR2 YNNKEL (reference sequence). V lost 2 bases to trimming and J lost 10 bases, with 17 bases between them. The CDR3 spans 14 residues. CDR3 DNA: TGTGCCAGCAGCCAAACCCTGTCTATGAGCCGAGCTTTCTTT. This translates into CASSQTLSMSRAFF.

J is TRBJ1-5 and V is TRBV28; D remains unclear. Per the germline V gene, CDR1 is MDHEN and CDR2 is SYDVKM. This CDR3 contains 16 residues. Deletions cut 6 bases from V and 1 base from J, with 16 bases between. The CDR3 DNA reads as TGTGCCAGCAGCCCCGCTGGGTCCGGGAGCAATCAGCCCCAGCATTTT. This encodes CASSPAGSGSNQPQHF.

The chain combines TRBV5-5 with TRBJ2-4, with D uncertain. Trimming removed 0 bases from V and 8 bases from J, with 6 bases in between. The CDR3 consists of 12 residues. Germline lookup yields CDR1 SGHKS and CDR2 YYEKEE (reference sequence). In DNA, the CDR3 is TGTGCCAGCAGCTTGGCCCCGGACATTCAGTACTTC. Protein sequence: CASSLAPDIQYF. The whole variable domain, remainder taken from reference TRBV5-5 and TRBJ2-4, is DAGVTQSPTHLIKTRGQQVTLRCSPISGHKSVSWYQQVLGQGPQFIFQYYEKEERGRGNFPDRFSARQFPNYSSELNVNALLLGDSALYLCASSLAPDIQYFGAGTRLSVL.

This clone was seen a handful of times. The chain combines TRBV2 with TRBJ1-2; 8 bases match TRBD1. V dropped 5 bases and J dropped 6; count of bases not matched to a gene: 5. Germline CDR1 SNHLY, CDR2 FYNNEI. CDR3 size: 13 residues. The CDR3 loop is CASSPQGAHGYTF. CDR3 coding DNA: TGTGCCAGCAGTCCCCAGGGGGCGCATGGCTACACCTTC.

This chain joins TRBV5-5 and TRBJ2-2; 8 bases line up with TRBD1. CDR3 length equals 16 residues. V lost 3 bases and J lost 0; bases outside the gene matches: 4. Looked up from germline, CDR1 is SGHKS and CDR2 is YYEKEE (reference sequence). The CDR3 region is CASSSPGGANTGELFF. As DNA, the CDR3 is TGTGCCAGCAGCTCCCCAGGGGGCGCGAACACCGGGGAGCTGTTTTTT.

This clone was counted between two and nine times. The CDR3: CASSEVLGQAYGYTF. For the CDR3, the DNA is TGTGCCAGCAGTGAAGTTTTAGGACAGGCCTATGGCTACACCTTC. The chain links TRBV6-1 to TRBJ1-2, with TRBD1 matching over 7 bases. CDR3 size: 15 residues. V shed 1 base, J shed 4 bases, and the junction held 6 bases outside the gene matches. Germline V gene data show CDR1 as MNHNS and CDR2 as SASEGT.

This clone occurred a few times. For the CDR3, the DNA is TGTGCCAGCGCGCGGACAGTGAACACTGAAGCTTTCTTT. It is translated as CASARTVNTEAFF. The J gene is TRBJ1-1, the V gene TRBV12-3 or TRBV12-4; weak D call: TRBD1 (6 bases). V was trimmed by 8 bases and J by 0 bases, leaving 10 bases between them. CDR3 length: 13 amino acids.

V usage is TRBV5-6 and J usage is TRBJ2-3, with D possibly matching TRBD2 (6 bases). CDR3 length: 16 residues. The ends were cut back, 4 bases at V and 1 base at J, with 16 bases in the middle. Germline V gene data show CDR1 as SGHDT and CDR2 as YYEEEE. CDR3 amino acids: CASSATTSGGTDTQYF. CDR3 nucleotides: TGTGCCAGCAGCGCCACGACTAGTGGGGGCACAGATACGCAGTATTTT.

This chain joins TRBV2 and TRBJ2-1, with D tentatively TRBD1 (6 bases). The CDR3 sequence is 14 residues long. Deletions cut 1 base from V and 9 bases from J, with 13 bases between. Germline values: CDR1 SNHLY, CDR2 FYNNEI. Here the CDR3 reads CASSEGQGRSEQFF. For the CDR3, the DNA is TGTGCCAGCAGTGAAGGCCAGGGGCGGAGTGAGCAGTTCTTC.

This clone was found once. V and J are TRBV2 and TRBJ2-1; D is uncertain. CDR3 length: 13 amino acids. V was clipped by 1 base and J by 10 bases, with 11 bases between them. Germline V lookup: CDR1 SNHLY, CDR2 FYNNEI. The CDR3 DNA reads TGTGCCAGCAGTGAAGGGTCGGTACGCGAGCAGTTCTTC. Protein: CASSEGSVREQFF.

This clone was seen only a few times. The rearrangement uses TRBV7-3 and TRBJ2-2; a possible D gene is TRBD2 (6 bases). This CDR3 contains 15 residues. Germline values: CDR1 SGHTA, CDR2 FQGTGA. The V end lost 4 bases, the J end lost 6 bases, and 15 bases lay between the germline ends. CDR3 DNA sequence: TGTGCCAGCAGCTCCTTGACTAGGCCACCCGGGGAGCTGTTTTTT. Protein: CASSSLTRPPGELFF. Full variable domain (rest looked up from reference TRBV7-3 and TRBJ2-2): GAGVSQTPSNKVTEKGKYVELRCDPISGHTALYWYRQSLGQGPEFLIYFQGTGAADDSGLPNDRFFAVRPEGSVSTLKIQRTERGDSAVYLCASSSLTRPPGELFFGEGSRLTVL.

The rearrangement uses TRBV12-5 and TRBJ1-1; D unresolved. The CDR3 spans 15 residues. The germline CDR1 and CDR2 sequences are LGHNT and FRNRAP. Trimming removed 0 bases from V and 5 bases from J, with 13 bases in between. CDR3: CASGLVLGEVTEAFF. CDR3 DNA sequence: TGTGCTAGTGGTTTGGTACTTGGGGAGGTAACTGAAGCTTTCTTT.

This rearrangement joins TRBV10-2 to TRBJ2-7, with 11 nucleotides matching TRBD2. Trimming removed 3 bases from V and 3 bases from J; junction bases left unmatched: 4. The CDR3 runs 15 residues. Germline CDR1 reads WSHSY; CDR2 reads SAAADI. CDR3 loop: CASSEFGTSGYEQYF. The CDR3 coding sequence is TGCGCCAGCAGTGAATTTGGGACTAGCGGCTACGAGCAGTACTTC.

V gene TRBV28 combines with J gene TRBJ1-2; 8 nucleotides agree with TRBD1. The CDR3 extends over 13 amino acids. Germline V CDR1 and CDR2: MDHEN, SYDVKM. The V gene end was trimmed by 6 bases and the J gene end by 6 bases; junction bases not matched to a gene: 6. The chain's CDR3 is CASSIQGADGYTF. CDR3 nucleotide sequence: TGTGCCAGCAGCATTCAGGGGGCTGATGGCTACACCTTC.

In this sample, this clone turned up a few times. The CDR3 region is CASGPDSPLAFF. In nucleotides, the CDR3 is TGTGCTAGTGGGCCTGACAGCCCCCTCGCTTTCTTT. J is TRBJ1-1 and V is TRBV12-5; maybe TRBD1 (5 bases). V dropped 6 bases and J dropped 11 bases, with 16 bases sitting between them. The CDR3 has 12 amino acids. Germline values: CDR1 LGHNT, CDR2 FRNRAP.